These 15 T cell receptor beta chains were sequenced from one sample in a study of blood T cell repertoires in COVID-19. The protocol was immunoSEQ multiplex PCR, while the TCRdb copy is restricted to in-frame clones and leaves out a portion. The table records fewer than 200,000 clones, approximately 87% of them present only once. Sample: peripheral blood. The receptors were gathered from a man in his 70s with active or convalescent COVID-19.

As DNA, the CDR3 is TGCGCCAGCAGCTTAACTAGCGGTAGCAATCAGCCCCAGCATTTT. This gives the protein CASSLTSGSNQPQHF. This chain joins TRBV4-1 and TRBJ1-5; D remains unclear. CDR3 length: 15 amino acids. Trimming pared 5 bases from V and 0 bases from J, leaving 11 bases between. Germline CDR1 reads MGHRA; CDR2 reads YSYEKL.

This clone is termed medium-sized. The chain uses TRBV19 and TRBJ1-2, with TRBD1 as a possible D gene (5 bases). This CDR3 has 13 amino acids. Per the germline V gene, CDR1 is LNHDA and CDR2 is SQIVND (reference sequence). Trimming pared 3 bases from V and 8 bases from J, leaving 13 bases between. The DNA of the CDR3 is TGTGCCAGTAGTATGCGGAGGGGACGCGGCTACACCTTC. Translation gives CASSMRRGRGYTF.

The CDR3 sequence is CASSRTVSYEQYF. DNA for the CDR3: TGTGCCAGCAGCCGGACAGTATCCTACGAGCAGTACTTC. The chain joins TRBV7-2 to TRBJ2-7, with a weak D call TRBD1 (6 bases). Germline V CDR1 and CDR2: SGHTA, FQGNSA. The CDR3 is 13 amino acids. The ends were cut back, 5 bases at V and 1 base at J, with 9 bases in the middle.

The J gene is TRBJ2-1, the V gene TRBV15; tentatively, D is TRBD1 (6 bases). This CDR3 has 19 amino acids. V lost 5 bases to trimming and J lost 7 bases, with 30 bases between them. Germline CDR1 and CDR2: LNHNV and YYDKDF (reference sequence). CDR3 nucleotides: TGTGCCACCAGCCTTCCCCGGGGATTGGTCGGGACAAAGGGGAATGAGCAGTTCTTC. The encoded protein is CATSLPRGLVGTKGNEQFF.

This sequence joins TRBV18 and TRBJ2-1; 12 nucleotides align to TRBD2. The V gene's germline CDR1 is KGHSH and CDR2 LQKENI. This CDR3 spans 16 amino acids. Trimming removed 4 bases from V and 8 bases from J; junction bases left unmatched: 9. The CDR3 DNA sequence: TGTGCCAGCTCACAACAAACTAGCGGGAGGCGGGATGAGCAGTTCTTC. Amino acid sequence: CASSQQTSGRRDEQFF.

The gene calls are TRBV9 and TRBJ2-5; 7 nucleotides line up with TRBD1. The CDR3 runs to 16 residues. In germline, CDR1 is SGDLS, CDR2 YYNGEE. With 0 bases clipped from V and 4 bases from J, the junction kept 9 bases outside the gene matches. The CDR3 nucleotides are TGTGCCAGCAGCGTAGCCAAGGGGGCCACAATAGAGACCCAGTACTTC. Its translation: CASSVAKGATIETQYF.

The chain uses TRBV7-2 and TRBJ1-5, with D unclear. V shed 3 bases and J shed 6 bases, with 12 bases lying between them. Germline CDR1 SGHTA, CDR2 FQGNSA. The CDR3 runs to 14 residues. DNA of the CDR3: TGTGCCAGCAGCTTTAAGTTAGGCGGTCAGCCCCAGCATTTT. It codes for CASSFKLGGQPQHF.

The chain uses TRBV7-2 and TRBJ1-1; TRBD1 aligns across 8 bases. Germline-derived CDR1 and CDR2 are SGHTA and FQGNSA. CDR3 length: 14 amino acids. After removal of 2 bases from V and 4 bases from J, the junction contained 3 bases not matched to a gene. In DNA, the CDR3 is TGTGCCAGCAGCTTACAGGGGGCGGTCACTGAAGCTTTCTTT. This gives the protein CASSLQGAVTEAFF.

This chain uses TRBV9 with TRBJ2-1; 8 bases are a match to TRBD2. The CDR3 has 15 amino acids. The germline CDR1 and CDR2 sequences are SGDLS and YYNGEE. V lost 1 base and J lost 7; bases outside the gene matches: 7. CDR3 sequence (DNA): TGTGCCAGCAGCGTATCTGGCGGGGGGAGAAATGAGCAGTTCTTC. Translation gives CASSVSGGGRNEQFF.

This clone was observed a handful of times. This chain links TRBV30 with TRBJ1-5; 7 bases fit TRBD1. Germline CDR1 and CDR2: GTSNPN and SVGIG (reference sequence). The CDR3 sequence is 15 residues long. The trim removed 3 bases at V and 3 bases at J, leaving 8 bases unmatched. The CDR3 here is CAWSPAGQYNQPQHF. In nucleotides, the CDR3 is TGTGCCTGGAGCCCCGCGGGACAGTACAATCAGCCCCAGCATTTT.

This chain joins TRBV10-3 and TRBJ1-3; 7 bases are shared with TRBD1. Germline lookup yields CDR1 ENHRY and CDR2 SYGVKD. The ends lost 5 bases at V and 3 bases at J; junction bases unmatched: 7. The CDR3 runs to 15 residues. In DNA form, the CDR3 reads TGTGCCATCAGTCCCCGGACAGGTTTTGGAAACACCATATATTTT. Protein sequence: CAISPRTGFGNTIYF.

The chain employs TRBV5-1 and TRBJ1-1, with D hard to call. Germline V CDR1 and CDR2: SGHRS, YFSETQ. CDR3 length: 12 residues. Trimming cost V 2 bases and J 1 base, with 3 bases left between them. CDR3 DNA sequence: TGCGCCAGCAGCTTCCAGAACACTGAAGCTTTCTTT. Protein sequence: CASSFQNTEAFF.

A few counts support this clone. The J gene is TRBJ2-7, the V gene TRBV5-1, with D possibly matching TRBD1 (5 bases). Germline assignment: CDR1 SGHRS and CDR2 YFSETQ. Trimming left V 0 bases short and J 4 bases short, with 11 bases between. The CDR3 spans 14 residues. CDR3 DNA: TGCGCCAGCAGCTTGGTCCCAGGGTCATACGAGCAGTACTTC. This codes for CASSLVPGSYEQYF.

The chain carries TRBV14 and TRBJ2-2, with 12 positions matching TRBD2. The CDR3 has 17 amino acids. Germline V lookup: CDR1 SGHDN, CDR2 FVKESK. Trimming cost V 2 bases and J 3 bases; bases outside gene matches: 4. CDR3 amino acids: CASSQRRLAGDTGELFF. DNA of the CDR3: TGTGCCAGCAGCCAAAGGCGACTAGCGGGGGACACCGGGGAGCTGTTTTTT.

The chain couples TRBV28 to TRBJ1-6; D possibly corresponds to TRBD1 (5 bases). This CDR3 spans 14 amino acids. Trimming took 5 bases from V and 10 from J, leaving 15 bases between them. The germline V gene has CDR1 MDHEN and CDR2 SYDVKM. The CDR3 protein is CASSPRGAVSPLHF. CDR3 bases: TGTGCCAGCAGTCCACGTGGGGCTGTCTCACCCCTCCACTTT.